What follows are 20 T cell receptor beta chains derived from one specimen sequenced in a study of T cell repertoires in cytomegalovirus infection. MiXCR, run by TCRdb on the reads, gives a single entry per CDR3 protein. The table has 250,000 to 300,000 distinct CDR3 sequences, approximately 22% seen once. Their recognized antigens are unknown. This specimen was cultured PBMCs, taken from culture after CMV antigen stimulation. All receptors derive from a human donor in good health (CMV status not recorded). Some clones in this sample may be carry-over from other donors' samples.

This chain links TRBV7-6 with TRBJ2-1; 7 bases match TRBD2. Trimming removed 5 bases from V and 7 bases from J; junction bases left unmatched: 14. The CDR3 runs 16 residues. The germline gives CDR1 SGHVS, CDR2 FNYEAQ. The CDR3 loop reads CASSAKDGGRTNEQFF. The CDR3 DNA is TGTGCCAGCAGCGCCAAGGATGGCGGGAGAACGAATGAGCAGTTCTTC.

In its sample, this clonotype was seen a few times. Here the CDR3 DNA reads TGCGCCAGCAGCCAGGTGACAACAAATACCTACGAGCAGTACTTC. Encoded protein: CASSQVTTNTYEQYF. The rearrangement uses TRBV4-1 and TRBJ2-7; D not certain. The CDR3 has 15 residues. Germline CDR1 reads MGHRA; CDR2 reads YSYEKL. V lost 3 bases and J lost 2, with 14 bases in between.

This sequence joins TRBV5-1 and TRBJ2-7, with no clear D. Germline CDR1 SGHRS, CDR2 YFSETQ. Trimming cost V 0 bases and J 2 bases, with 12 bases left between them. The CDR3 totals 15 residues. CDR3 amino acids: CASSLGQEGAYEQYF. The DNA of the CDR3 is TGCGCCAGCAGCTTGGGACAAGAAGGCGCCTACGAGCAGTACTTC.

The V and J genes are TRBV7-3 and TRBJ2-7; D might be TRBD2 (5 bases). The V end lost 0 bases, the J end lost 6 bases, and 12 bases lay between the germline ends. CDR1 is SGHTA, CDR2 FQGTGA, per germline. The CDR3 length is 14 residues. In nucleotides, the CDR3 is TGTGCCAGCAGCTTAACGAGGGAACATAGCGAGCAGTACTTC. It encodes CASSLTREHSEQYF.

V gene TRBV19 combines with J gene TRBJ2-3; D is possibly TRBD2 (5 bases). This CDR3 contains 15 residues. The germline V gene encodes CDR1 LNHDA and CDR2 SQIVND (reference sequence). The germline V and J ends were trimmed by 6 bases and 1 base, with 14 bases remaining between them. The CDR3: CASRTYRDGTDTQYF. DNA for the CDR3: TGTGCCAGTAGAACTTACCGGGATGGCACAGATACGCAGTATTTT.

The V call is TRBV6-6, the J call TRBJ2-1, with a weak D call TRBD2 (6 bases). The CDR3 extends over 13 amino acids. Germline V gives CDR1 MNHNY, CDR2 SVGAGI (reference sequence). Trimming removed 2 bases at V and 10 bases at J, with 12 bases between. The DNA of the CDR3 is TGTGCCAGCAGTTACCCCCCTAGCGTGGAGCAGTTCTTC. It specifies CASSYPPSVEQFF.

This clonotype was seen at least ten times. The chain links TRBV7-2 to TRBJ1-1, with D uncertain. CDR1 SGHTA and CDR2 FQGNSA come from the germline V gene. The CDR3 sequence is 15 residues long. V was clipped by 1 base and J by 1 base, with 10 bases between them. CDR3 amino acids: CASSLVGRTNTEAFF. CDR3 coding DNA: TGTGCCAGCAGCTTAGTAGGCAGAACGAACACTGAAGCTTTCTTT.

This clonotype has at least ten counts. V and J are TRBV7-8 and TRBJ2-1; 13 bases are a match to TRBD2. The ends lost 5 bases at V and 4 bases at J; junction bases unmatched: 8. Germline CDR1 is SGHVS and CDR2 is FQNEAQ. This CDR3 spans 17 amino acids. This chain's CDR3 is CASSAGLAGAGYNEQFF. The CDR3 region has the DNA TGTGCCAGCAGCGCCGGACTAGCGGGAGCAGGATACAATGAGCAGTTCTTC.

For the CDR3, the DNA is TGTGCCAGCAGCCGCCCCCCGGGAGGGGCAGATACGCAGTATTTT. It encodes CASSRPPGGADTQYF. The chain employs TRBV3-1 and TRBJ2-3; the match to TRBD2 covers 8 bases. Germline loops: CDR1 LGHDT, CDR2 YNNKEL (reference sequence). V was pared by 4 bases and J by 4 bases, with 7 bases of the junction left unmatched. The CDR3 runs to 15 residues.

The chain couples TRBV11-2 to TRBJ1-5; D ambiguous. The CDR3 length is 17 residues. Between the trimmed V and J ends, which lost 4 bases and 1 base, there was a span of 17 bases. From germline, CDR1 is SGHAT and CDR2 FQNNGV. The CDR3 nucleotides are TGTGCCAGCAGCTCCCTTCGCCGTTGGGGAAGCAATCAGCCCCAGCATTTT. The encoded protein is CASSSLRRWGSNQPQHF.

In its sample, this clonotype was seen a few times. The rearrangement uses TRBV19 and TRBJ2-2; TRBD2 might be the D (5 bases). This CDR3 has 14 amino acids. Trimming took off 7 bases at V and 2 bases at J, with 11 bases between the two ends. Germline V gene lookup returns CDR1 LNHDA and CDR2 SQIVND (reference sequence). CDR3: CASMTGLNTGELFF. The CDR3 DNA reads TGTGCCAGTATGACCGGACTTAACACCGGGGAGCTGTTTTTT.

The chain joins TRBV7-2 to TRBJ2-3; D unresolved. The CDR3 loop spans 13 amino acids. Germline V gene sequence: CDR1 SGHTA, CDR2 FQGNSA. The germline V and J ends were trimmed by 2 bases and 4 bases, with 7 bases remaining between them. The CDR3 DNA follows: TGTGCCAGCAGCTTAACCGTCGCAGATACGCAGTATTTT. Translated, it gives CASSLTVADTQYF.

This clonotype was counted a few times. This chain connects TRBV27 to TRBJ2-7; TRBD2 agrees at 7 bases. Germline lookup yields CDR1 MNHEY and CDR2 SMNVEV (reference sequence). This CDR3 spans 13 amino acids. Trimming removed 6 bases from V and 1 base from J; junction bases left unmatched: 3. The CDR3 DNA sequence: TGTGCCAGCAGGCTTAGCGGGTCCTACGAGCAGTACGTC. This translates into CASRLSGSYEQYV.

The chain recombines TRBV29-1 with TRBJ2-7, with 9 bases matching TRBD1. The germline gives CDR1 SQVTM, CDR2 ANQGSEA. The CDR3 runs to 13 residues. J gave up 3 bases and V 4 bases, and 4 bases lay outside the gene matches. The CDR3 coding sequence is TGCAGCGTTGCCGGGACAGGGAGCTACGAGCAGTACTTC. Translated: CSVAGTGSYEQYF.

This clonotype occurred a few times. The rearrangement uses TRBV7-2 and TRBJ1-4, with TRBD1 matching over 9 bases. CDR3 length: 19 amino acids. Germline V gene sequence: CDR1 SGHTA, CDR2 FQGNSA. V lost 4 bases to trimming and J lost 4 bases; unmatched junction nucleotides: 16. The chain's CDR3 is CASSSFPGQGYTLNEKLFF. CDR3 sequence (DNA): TGTGCCAGCAGCTCATTTCCGGGACAGGGCTATACTCTTAATGAAAAACTGTTTTTT.

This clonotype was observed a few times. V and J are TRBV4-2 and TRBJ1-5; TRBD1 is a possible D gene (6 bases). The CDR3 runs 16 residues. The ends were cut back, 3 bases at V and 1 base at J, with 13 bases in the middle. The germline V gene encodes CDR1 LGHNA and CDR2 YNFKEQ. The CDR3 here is CASSQVQGESNQPQHF. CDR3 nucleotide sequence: TGTGCCAGCAGCCAGGTACAGGGTGAGAGCAATCAGCCCCAGCATTTT.

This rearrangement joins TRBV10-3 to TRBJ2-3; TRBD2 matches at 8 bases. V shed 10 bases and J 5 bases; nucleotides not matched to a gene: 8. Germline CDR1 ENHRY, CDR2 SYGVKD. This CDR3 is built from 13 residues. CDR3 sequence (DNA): TGTGCCACCCGGGAGGGTCCCATAGATACGCAGTATTTT. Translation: CATREGPIDTQYF.

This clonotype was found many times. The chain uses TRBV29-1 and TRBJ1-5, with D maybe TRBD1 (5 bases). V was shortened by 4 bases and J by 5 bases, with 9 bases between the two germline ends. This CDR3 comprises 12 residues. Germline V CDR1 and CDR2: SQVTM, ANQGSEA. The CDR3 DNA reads TGCAGCGTTGGGGCCAGGGATCAGCCCCAGCATTTT. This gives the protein CSVGARDQPQHF.

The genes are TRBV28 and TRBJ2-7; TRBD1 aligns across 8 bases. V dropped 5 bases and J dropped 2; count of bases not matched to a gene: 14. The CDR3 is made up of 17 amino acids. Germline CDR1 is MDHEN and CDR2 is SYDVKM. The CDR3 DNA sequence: TGTGCCAGCAGTCCCCTCACAAGACAGGGGATTCCCTACGAGCAGTACTTC. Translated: CASSPLTRQGIPYEQYF.

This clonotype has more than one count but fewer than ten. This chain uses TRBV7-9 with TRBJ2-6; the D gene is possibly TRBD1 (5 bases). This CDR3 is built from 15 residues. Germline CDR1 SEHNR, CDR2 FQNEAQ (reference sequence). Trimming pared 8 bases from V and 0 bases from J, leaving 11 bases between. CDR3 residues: CASARDTSGANVLTF. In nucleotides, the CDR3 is TGTGCCAGCGCCAGGGATACCTCTGGGGCCAACGTCCTGACTTTC.